The source of this T cell receptor (beta chain) is a study of T-cell memory formation after mild COVID-19. A single record per CDR3 protein comes from TCRdb applying MiXCR to the 5' RACE reads. The profile shows approximately 400,000 distinct CDR3 sequences, 15% to 20% of them singletons. With 8 bases clipped from V and 8 bases from J, the junction kept 10 bases outside the gene matches. The length of the CDR3 is 14 residues. The germline CDR1 and CDR2 sequences are SNHLY and FYNNEI. Specimen: PBMCs or a T cell subset sorted from them (not recorded which). The rearrangement uses TRBV2 and TRBJ1-5; 9 nucleotides line up with TRBD1. The TCR originated in a man aged 18 to 35 who had mild COVID-19 (a few samples of this study predate the infection). Cell type and time point are not known. Here the CDR3 reads CASGGTGFSEPQHF. The CDR3 nucleotides read TGTGCCAGCGGAGGGACAGGGTTCAGTGAGCCCCAGCATTTT. The whole variable domain, filled in from reference TRBV2 and TRBJ1-5, reads EPEVTQTPSHQVTQMGQEVILRCVPISNHLYFYWYRQILGQKVEFLVSFYNNEISEKSEIFDDQFSVERPDGSNFTLKIRSTKLEDSAMYFCASGGTGFSEPQHFGDGTRLSIL.